One and the same sample provided the 6 T cell receptor beta chains below, sequenced in a study of T cells in Graves' hyperthyroidism and ophthalmopathy. Regions amplified from RNA transcripts were the TCR beta CDR3 regions. TCR CDR3 underwent first-round RT-PCR with the HTBI primer set. TCRdb called the multiplex PCR reads again in MiXCR, with one record for every CDR3 protein. The table records approximately 220,000 distinct CDR3 sequences, around 18% of them present only once. The sequenced sample consisted of blood. These receptors originate from a man aged 35 to 55 with Graves' hyperthyroidism.

The table lists this clonotype with many counts. V is TRBV6-1 and J is TRBJ1-2, with TRBD1 matching over 7 bases. V was clipped by 7 bases and J by 5 bases; unmatched bases: 13. Germline CDR1 and CDR2: MNHNS and SASEGT. The CDR3 loop spans 15 amino acids. The DNA for the CDR3 is TGTGCCAGCACTCTCGGACAGGCCGCTCGGTATGGCTACACCTTC. This translates into CASTLGQAARYGYTF.

This clonotype was picked up many times. This chain joins TRBV7-9 and TRBJ2-7; 8 bases fit TRBD1. Per the germline V gene, CDR1 is SEHNR and CDR2 is FQNEAQ (reference sequence). With V trimmed by 8 bases and J by 2 bases, 5 bases remained unmatched. The CDR3 runs to 13 residues. This chain's CDR3 is CASGRTGPYEQYF. DNA for the CDR3: TGTGCCAGCGGAAGGACAGGGCCCTACGAGCAGTACTTC.

There are a few counts of this clonotype. The V call is TRBV9, the J call TRBJ2-2; TRBD2 agrees at 11 bases. This CDR3 is built from 17 residues. From germline, CDR1 is SGDLS and CDR2 YYNGEE. V shed 4 bases, J shed 1 base, and the junction held 6 bases outside the gene matches. The chain's CDR3 is CASSRGGTSGNTGELFF. CDR3 DNA sequence: TGTGCCAGCAGCCGTGGTGGGACTAGCGGGAACACCGGGGAGCTGTTTTTT.

This chain uses TRBV10-3 with TRBJ2-2, with no clear D. This CDR3 is built from 14 residues. Trimming removed 6 bases at V and 0 bases at J, with 8 bases between. Germline V gives CDR1 ENHRY, CDR2 SYGVKD. CDR3 nucleotides: TGTGCCATCAGGCCGGGCACGAACACCGGGGAGCTGTTTTTT. Translating gives CAIRPGTNTGELFF.

This clonotype was observed a handful of times. This sequence joins TRBV20-1 and TRBJ1-6; no reliable D call. V lost 2 bases, J lost 10 bases, and 9 bases lay in between. The CDR3 is made up of 12 amino acids. Germline V gives CDR1 DFQATT, CDR2 SNEGSKA (reference sequence). The DNA of the CDR3 is TGCAGTGCTAGATCGCGGTCCTCACCCCTCCACTTT. Translated, it gives CSARSRSSPLHF.

This clonotype showed up many times. The chain is built from TRBV7-9 and TRBJ2-3; a possible D gene is TRBD2 (5 bases). Germline lookup yields CDR1 SEHNR and CDR2 FQNEAQ (reference sequence). The V and J ends lost 2 bases and 3 bases respectively, with 9 bases between them. This CDR3 region has 14 residues. CDR3 DNA: TGTGCCAGCAGCTTATGGCTAGCTACAGATACGCAGTATTTT. Amino acids: CASSLWLATDTQYF.